Following are 14 T cell receptor beta chains from one sample sequenced in a study of control samples from healthy donors and cancer patients. Libraries were prepared by immunoSEQ multiplex PCR; TCRdb keeps only in-frame clonotypes and omits some of them. This table holds roughly 68,000 clones, about 83% found once. Sequencing was performed on blood. The source of these receptors is a man aged 55 to 70 in good health.

CDR3 DNA sequence: TGTGCCAGCAGCTTAGGGACAGGGTATGGAAACACCATATATTTT. Its translation: CASSLGTGYGNTIYF. The rearrangement joins TRBV13 to TRBJ1-3; TRBD1 agrees at 7 bases. V shed 0 bases, J shed 3 bases, and the junction held 2 bases outside the gene matches. Germline CDR1 PRHDT, CDR2 FYEKMQ (reference sequence). CDR3 length equals 15 residues.

The gene calls are TRBV4-3 and TRBJ2-4, with D perhaps TRBD1 (6 bases). Germline-derived CDR1 and CDR2 are LGHNA and YSLEER. The length of the CDR3 is 14 residues. V was shortened by 6 bases and J by 5 bases, with 14 bases between the two germline ends. Written as DNA, the CDR3 is TGCGCCAGCAGTCCGGGACACCGAGAAAACATTCAGTACTTC. It specifies CASSPGHRENIQYF.

Written as DNA, the CDR3 is TGTGCCAGCAGTTTGGCGGGACAGGGGGCGAGTGGGACCCAGTACTTC. Translated, it gives CASSLAGQGASGTQYF. V is TRBV6-2 or TRBV6-3 and J is TRBJ2-5, with TRBD1 matching 12 bases. Trimming cost V 4 bases and J 7 bases; bases outside gene matches: 10. The CDR3 runs to 16 residues. The germline CDR1 and CDR2 sequences are MNHEY and SVGEGT.

The rearrangement joins TRBV7-9 to TRBJ2-3, with 11 bases matching TRBD2. The CDR3 is made up of 15 amino acids. Looked up from germline, CDR1 is SEHNR and CDR2 is FQNEAQ (reference sequence). The V gene end was trimmed by 6 bases and the J gene end by 4 bases; junction bases not matched to a gene: 6. The chain's CDR3 is CASRITSGSSDTQYF. The CDR3 DNA reads as TGTGCCAGCAGGATTACTAGCGGGAGTTCAGATACGCAGTATTTT.

The chain has TRBV7-2 and TRBJ1-2; D may be TRBD1 (5 bases). Germline CDR1 reads SGHTA; CDR2 reads FQGNSA. The CDR3 runs to 14 residues. V dropped 1 base and J dropped 5 bases, with 11 bases sitting between them. CDR3 DNA sequence: TGTGCCAGCAGCTTAGTCCGGGGCTATTATGGCTACACCTTC. It yields the protein CASSLVRGYYGYTF.

V usage is TRBV7-8 and J usage is TRBJ1-1; TRBD1 matches at 8 bases. The V segment lost 2 bases and the J segment 4 bases; nucleotides outside the gene matches: 6. CDR1 and CDR2 from the germline V gene are SGHVS and FQNEAQ. This CDR3 has 15 amino acids. The CDR3 is CASSLLDRGVTEAFF. The CDR3 nucleotides are TGTGCCAGCAGCTTATTAGACAGGGGCGTCACTGAAGCTTTCTTT.

The J gene is TRBJ1-5, the V gene TRBV20-1; TRBD1 might be the D (5 bases). CDR1 is DFQATT and CDR2 is SNEGSKA in the germline V gene (reference sequence). Trimming stripped 3 bases from V and 4 bases from J, with 10 bases between. The CDR3 contains 13 residues. The CDR3 nucleotides read TGCAGTGCTAGTGTGCAGGGAAATCAGCCCCAGCATTTT. Translation gives CSASVQGNQPQHF.

The genes are TRBV28 and TRBJ2-7, with 7 bases fitting TRBD2. In germline, CDR1 is MDHEN, CDR2 SYDVKM. CDR3 size: 15 residues. V shed 6 bases, J shed 3 bases, and the junction held 11 bases outside the gene matches. The CDR3 protein is CASRGASGLSYEQYF. The DNA for the CDR3 is TGTGCCAGCAGAGGGGCTAGCGGTCTGAGCTACGAGCAGTACTTC.

The V gene is TRBV7-3, the J gene TRBJ2-1; 9 nucleotides agree with TRBD2. CDR1 SGHTA and CDR2 FQGTGA come from the germline V gene. CDR3 length equals 18 residues. With 5 bases clipped from V and 6 bases from J, the junction kept 17 bases outside the gene matches. In DNA form, the CDR3 reads TGTGCCAGCAGCCGGTATGGGGGTGGGCGGGAGGGGACCAATGAGCAGTTCTTC. Translation gives CASSRYGGGREGTNEQFF.

This clone was seen a few times. This sequence joins TRBV12-3 or TRBV12-4 and TRBJ2-3; D is undetermined. The CDR3 has 13 residues. V shed 2 bases and J shed 6 bases, with 9 bases lying between them. The CDR3 DNA follows: TGTGCCAGCAGTTTATATGTCGGGGATACGCAGTATTTT. It yields the protein CASSLYVGDTQYF.

This rearrangement joins TRBV6-6 to TRBJ2-1, with D tentatively TRBD2 (5 bases). This CDR3 region has 15 residues. The germline gives CDR1 MNHNY, CDR2 SVGAGI (reference sequence). With 6 bases removed from V and 4 bases from J, the gap between germline ends came to 16 bases. CDR3 in amino acids: CASSQGSTTYNEQFF. CDR3 coding DNA: TGTGCCAGCAGCCAAGGGAGCACAACATACAATGAGCAGTTCTTC.

This chain joins TRBV5-1 and TRBJ2-1; D is ambiguous. The CDR3 totals 14 residues. Deletions cut 2 bases from V and 0 bases from J, with 6 bases between. Per the germline V gene, CDR1 is SGHRS and CDR2 is YFSETQ. CDR3 loop: CASSLTLSYNEQFF. Written as DNA, the CDR3 is TGCGCCAGCAGCTTAACGCTCTCCTACAATGAGCAGTTCTTC.

The V call is TRBV30, the J call TRBJ1-5; the D gene is possibly TRBD1 (5 bases). Germline lookup yields CDR1 GTSNPN and CDR2 SVGIG (reference sequence). V lost 0 bases to trimming and J lost 6 bases, with 12 bases between them. CDR3 size: 14 residues. CDR3 nucleotides: TGTGCCTGGAGTGTACAGGCCATCCCTCAGCCCCAGCATTTT. This codes for CAWSVQAIPQPQHF. Filled out from reference TRBV30 and TRBJ1-5, the complete variable domain reads SQTIHQWPATLVQPVGSPLSLECTVEGTSNPNLYWYRQAAGRGLQLLFYSVGIGQISSEVPQNLSASRPQDRQFILSSKKLLLSDSGFYLCAWSVQAIPQPQHFGDGTRLSIL.

The V gene is TRBV18, the J gene TRBJ2-7; no clear D gene. Trimming shortened V by 0 bases and J by 6 bases, and 6 bases separated the two germline ends. The CDR3 has 12 amino acids. Looked up from germline, CDR1 is KGHSH and CDR2 is LQKENI. The CDR3 is CASSPPAGEQYF. CDR3 coding DNA: TGTGCCAGCTCACCACCGGCTGGCGAGCAGTACTTC.